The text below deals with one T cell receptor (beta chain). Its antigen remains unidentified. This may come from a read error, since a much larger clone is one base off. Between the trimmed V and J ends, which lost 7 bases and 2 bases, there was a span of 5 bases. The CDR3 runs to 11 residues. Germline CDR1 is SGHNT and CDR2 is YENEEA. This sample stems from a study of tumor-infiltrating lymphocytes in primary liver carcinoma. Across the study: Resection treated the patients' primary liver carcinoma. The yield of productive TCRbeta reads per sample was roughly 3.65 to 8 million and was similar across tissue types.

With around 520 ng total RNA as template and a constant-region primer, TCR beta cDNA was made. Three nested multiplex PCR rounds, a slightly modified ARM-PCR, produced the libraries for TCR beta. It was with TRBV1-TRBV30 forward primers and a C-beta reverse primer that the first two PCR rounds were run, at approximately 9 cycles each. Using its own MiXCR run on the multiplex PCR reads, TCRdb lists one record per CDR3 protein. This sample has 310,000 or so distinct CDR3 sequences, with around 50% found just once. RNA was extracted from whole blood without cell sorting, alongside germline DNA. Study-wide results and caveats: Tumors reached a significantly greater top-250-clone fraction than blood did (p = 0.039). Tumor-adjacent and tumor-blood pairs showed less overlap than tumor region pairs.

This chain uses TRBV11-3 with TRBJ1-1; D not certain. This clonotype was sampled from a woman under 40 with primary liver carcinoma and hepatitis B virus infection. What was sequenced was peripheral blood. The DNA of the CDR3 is TGTGCCAGCAACCAAAACACTGAAGCTTTCTTT. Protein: CASNQNTEAFF.